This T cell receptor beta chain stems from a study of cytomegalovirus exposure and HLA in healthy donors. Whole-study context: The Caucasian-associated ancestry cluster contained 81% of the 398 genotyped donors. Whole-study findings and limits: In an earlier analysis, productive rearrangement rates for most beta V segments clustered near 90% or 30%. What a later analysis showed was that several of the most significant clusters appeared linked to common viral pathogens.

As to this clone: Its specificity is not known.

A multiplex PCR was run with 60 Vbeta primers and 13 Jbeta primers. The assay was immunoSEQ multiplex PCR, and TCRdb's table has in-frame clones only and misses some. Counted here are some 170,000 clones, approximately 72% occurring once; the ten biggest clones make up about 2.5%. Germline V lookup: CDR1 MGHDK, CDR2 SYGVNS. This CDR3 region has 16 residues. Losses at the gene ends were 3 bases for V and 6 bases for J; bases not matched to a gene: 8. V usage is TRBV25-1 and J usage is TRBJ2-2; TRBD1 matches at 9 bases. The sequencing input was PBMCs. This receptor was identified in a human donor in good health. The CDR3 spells CASSEPGTGRSGELFF. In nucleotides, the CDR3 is TGTGCCAGCAGTGAGCCCGGGACAGGGAGGTCCGGGGAGCTGTTTTTT.